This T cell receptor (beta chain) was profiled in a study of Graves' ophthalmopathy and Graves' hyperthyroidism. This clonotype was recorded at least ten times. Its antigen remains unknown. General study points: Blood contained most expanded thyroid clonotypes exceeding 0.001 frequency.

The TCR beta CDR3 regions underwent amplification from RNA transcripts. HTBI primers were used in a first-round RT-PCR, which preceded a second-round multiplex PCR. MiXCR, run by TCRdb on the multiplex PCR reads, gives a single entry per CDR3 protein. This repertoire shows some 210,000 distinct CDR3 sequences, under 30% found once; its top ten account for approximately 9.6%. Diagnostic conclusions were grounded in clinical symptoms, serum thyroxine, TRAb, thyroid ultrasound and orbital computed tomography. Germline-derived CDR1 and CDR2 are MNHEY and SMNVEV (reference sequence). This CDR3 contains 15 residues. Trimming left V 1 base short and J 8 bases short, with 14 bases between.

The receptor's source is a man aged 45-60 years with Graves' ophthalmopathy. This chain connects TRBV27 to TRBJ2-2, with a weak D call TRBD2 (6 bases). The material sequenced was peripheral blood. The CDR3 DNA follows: TGTGCCAGCAGTTTATATCGCGGGACGCCGGGGGAGCTGTTTTTT. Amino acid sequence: CASSLYRGTPGELFF.